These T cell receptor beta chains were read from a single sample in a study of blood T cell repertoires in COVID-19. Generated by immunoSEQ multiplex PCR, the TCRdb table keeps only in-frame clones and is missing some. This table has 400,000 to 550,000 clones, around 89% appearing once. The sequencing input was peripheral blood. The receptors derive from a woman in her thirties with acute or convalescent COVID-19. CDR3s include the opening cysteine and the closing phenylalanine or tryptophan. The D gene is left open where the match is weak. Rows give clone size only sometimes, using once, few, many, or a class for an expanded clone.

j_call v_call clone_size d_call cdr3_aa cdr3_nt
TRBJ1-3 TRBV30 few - CAWTQGLGNTIYF TGTGCCTGGACACAGGGTCTGGGAAACACCATATATTTT
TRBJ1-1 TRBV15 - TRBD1 CATSRETGGIEPNTEAFF TGTGCCACCAGCAGGGAGACAGGGGGCATCGAACCGAACACTGAAGCTTTCTTT
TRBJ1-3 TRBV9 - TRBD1 CASSVGRGPSGNTIYF TGTGCCAGCAGCGTAGGCAGGGGGCCCTCTGGAAACACCATATATTTT
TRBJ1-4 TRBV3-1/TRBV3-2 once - CASSQDVGGEKLFF TGTGCCAGCAGCCAAGATGTTGGAGGTGAAAAACTGTTTTTT
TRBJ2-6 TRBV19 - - CAISKTADWPTADPTSGANVLTF TGTGCCATCAGTAAAACTGCGGATTGGCCGACAGCCGATCCTACCTCTGGGGCCAACGTCCTGACTTTC
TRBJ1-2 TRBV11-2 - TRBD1 CASSVNRDRGLGYTF TGTGCCAGCAGCGTAAACCGGGACAGGGGGCTTGGCTACACCTTC
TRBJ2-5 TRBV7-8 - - CASSNGLYQETQYF TGTGCCAGCAGCAATGGACTATATCAAGAGACCCAGTACTTC
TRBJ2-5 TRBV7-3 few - CASSFGTHAAQYF TGTGCCAGCAGCTTCGGCACCCACGCGGCCCAGTACTTC
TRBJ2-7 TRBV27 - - CASRRTGTNSYEQYF TGTGCCAGCAGACGAACCGGGACAAACTCCTACGAGCAGTACTTC
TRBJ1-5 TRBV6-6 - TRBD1 CASILRQGDSNQPQHF TGTGCCAGCATCTTAAGACAGGGGGATAGCAATCAGCCCCAGCATTTT
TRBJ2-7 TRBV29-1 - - CSVEAGKSQSYEQYF TGCAGCGTTGAAGCGGGTAAATCCCAATCCTACGAGCAGTACTTC
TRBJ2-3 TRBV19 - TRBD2 CASRDLAGSRDTQYF TGTGCCAGTAGAGACCTAGCGGGGAGTAGGGATACGCAGTATTTT
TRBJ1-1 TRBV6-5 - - CASRAGTRNTEAFF TGTGCCAGCAGGGCCGGGACACGGAACACTGAAGCTTTCTTT
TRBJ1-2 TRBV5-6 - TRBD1 CATGGVGGYTF TGTGCCACAGGGGGCGTCGGCGGCTACACCTTC
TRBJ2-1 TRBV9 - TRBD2 CASSVASGGLQNEQFF TGTGCCAGCAGCGTAGCAAGCGGGGGGCTGCAAAATGAGCAGTTCTTC
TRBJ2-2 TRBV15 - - CATSSHRDGELFF TGTGCCACCAGCAGCCACAGGGACGGGGAGCTGTTTTTT
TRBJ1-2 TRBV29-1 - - CSVEDDSMGYTF TGCAGCGTTGAAGATGACAGCATGGGCTACACCTTC
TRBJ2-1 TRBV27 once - CASSLVASSRNTEQFF TGTGCCAGCAGTTTGGTGGCTAGCTCTAGAAACACTGAGCAGTTCTTC
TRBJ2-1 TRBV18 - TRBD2 CASSPLAGDPNEQFF TGTGCCAGCTCACCCCTAGCGGGGGATCCCAATGAGCAGTTCTTC
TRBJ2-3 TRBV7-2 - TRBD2 CASSQLAGGGTDTQYF TGTGCCAGCAGCCAACTAGCGGGGGGGGGCACAGATACGCAGTATTTT
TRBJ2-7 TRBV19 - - CASSMAGNYEQYF TGTGCCAGTAGTATGGCCGGGAACTACGAGCAGTACTTC
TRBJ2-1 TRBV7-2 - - CASSLLGHDEQFF TGTGCCAGCAGCTTATTAGGACACGATGAGCAGTTCTTC
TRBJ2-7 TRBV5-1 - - CASSLGLPNSYEQYF TGCGCCAGCAGCTTGGGGCTGCCGAACTCCTACGAGCAGTACTTC
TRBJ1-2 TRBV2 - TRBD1 CASSEWDSNYGYTF TGTGCCAGCAGTGAATGGGACAGTAACTATGGCTACACCTTC
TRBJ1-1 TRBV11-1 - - CASSIQGPITEAFF TGTGCCAGCAGCATACAGGGTCCCATAACTGAAGCTTTCTTT
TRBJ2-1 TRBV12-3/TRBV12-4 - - CASSLSSYNEQFF TGTGCCAGCAGTCTTAGCTCCTACAATGAGCAGTTCTTC
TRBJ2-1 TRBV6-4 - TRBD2 CATSTLAVGGNEQFF TGTGCCACCTCCACCCTAGCGGTCGGGGGCAATGAGCAGTTCTTC
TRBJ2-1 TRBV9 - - CASSVPGWEQFF TGTGCCAGCAGCGTACCGGGGTGGGAGCAGTTCTTC
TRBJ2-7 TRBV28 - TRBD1 CASSSGGTGEQYF TGTGCCAGCAGCTCAGGGGGCACGGGAGAGCAGTACTTC
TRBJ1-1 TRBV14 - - CASSRGNTEAFF TGTGCCAGCAGCCGAGGAAACACTGAAGCTTTCTTT
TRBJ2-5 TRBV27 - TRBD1 CASSFRGPSWETQYF TGTGCCAGCAGTTTCAGGGGGCCCTCGTGGGAGACCCAGTACTTC
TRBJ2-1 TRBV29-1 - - CSVEDPAGETYNEQFF TGCAGCGTTGAAGATCCGGCAGGGGAAACCTACAATGAGCAGTTCTTC
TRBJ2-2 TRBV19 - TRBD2 CASSIVRGGTGELFF TGTGCCAGTAGTATAGTGCGGGGGGGCACCGGGGAGCTGTTTTTT
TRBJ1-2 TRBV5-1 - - CASSLGGMATYGYTF TGCGCCAGCAGCTTGGGAGGGATGGCCACTTATGGCTACACCTTC
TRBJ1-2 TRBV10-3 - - CAISGVRGNYGYTF TGTGCCATCAGTGGTGTAAGGGGAAACTATGGCTACACCTTC
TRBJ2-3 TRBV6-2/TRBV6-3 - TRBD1 CASSYWGQYTDTQYF TGTGCCAGCAGTTACTGGGGACAGTACACAGATACGCAGTATTTT
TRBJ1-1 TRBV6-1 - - CASSEAPGSAEAFF TGTGCCAGCAGTGAAGCGCCCGGGAGCGCTGAAGCTTTCTTT
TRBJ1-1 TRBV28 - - CASSLWDRLNTEAFF TGTGCCAGCAGTTTATGGGACAGATTGAACACTGAAGCTTTCTTT
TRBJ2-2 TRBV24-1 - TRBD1 CATSSQGRDTGELFF TGTGCCACCAGTTCACAGGGGCGGGACACCGGGGAGCTGTTTTTT
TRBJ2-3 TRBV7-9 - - CASSFSSDTQYF TGTGCCAGCAGCTTTAGTTCAGATACGCAGTATTTT
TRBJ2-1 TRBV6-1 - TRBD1 CASSEGWDRGLNEQFF TGTGCCAGCAGTGAAGGGTGGGACAGGGGGCTCAATGAGCAGTTCTTC
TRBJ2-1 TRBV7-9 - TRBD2 CASSLAGGLAGQRNREQFF TGTGCCAGCAGCTTAGCGGGGGGACTAGCGGGGCAACGAAATCGTGAGCAGTTCTTC
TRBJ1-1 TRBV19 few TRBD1 CASSMGQGKAFF TGTGCCAGTAGTATGGGACAGGGAAAAGCTTTCTTT